This T cell receptor beta chain was sequenced in a study of T cell responses to AZD1222 COVID-19 vaccine. Germline V gene data show CDR1 as SGHAT and CDR2 as FQNNGV. This CDR3 spans 16 amino acids. V was pared by 1 base and J by 2 bases, with 9 bases between. Only in-frame clones appear in the TCRdb table, and some are missing; sequencing was by immunoSEQ multiplex PCR. The repertoire consists of about 56,000 clones, with approximately 86% occurring once and the leading ten covering approximately 15%. This specimen consisted of peripheral blood, obtained on day 0 of AZD1222 vaccination. This TCR derives from an adult in good health. This sequence joins TRBV11-2 and TRBJ2-6; D remains unclear. For the CDR3, the DNA is TGTGCCAGCAGCTTAGGCCCTGGGCCTGGGGCCAACGTCCTGACTTTC. Translation: CASSLGPGPGANVLTF.